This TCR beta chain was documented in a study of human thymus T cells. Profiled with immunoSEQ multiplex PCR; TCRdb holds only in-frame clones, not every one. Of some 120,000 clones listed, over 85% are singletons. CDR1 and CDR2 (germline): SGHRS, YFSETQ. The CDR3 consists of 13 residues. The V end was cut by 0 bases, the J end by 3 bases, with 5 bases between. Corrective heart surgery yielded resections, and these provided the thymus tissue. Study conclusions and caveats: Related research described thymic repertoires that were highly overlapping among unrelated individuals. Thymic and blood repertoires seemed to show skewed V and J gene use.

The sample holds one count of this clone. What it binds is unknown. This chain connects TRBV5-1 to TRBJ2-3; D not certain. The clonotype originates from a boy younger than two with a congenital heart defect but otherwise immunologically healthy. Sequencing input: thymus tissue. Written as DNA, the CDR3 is TGCGCCAGCAGCTTGGGGCCAACAGATACGCAGTATTTT. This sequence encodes CASSLGPTDTQYF.